Described below is a single T cell receptor (beta chain) sequence and its context. The antigen this receptor binds is unknown. Per-base quality was not reported, and no clone a single base away is much larger than it. V has 1 base trimmed and J has 7 bases trimmed; junction bases matching no gene number 7. CDR3 length: 16 amino acids, cysteine to phenylalanine. The entry retains the CDR3 DNA only, 48 bases that are in frame from base 1. CDR1 and CDR2 are read off the germline V gene as WSHSY and SAAADI. This record belongs to a study of neoadjuvant anti-PD-1 for oral cavity cancer (TCRdb year 2021). Regarding the complete study: Before curative-intent surgical resection, most patients were given three to four biweekly doses of nivolumab at 3 mg/kg. For patients who did not progress, a fourth nivolumab dose was given around day 43, followed by definitive surgical resection on days 50-56. Under RECIST 1.1, a patient counted as a responder if showing complete response, partial response or stable disease, and as a non-responder if showing progression. The parent correlative cohort had over ten patients and a response rate of approximately 33%. Here is what the overall study found, with its caveats: Within PBMCs, T cell clonality (Gini index) was significantly higher in non-responders than responders after neoadjuvant nivolumab. Higher pretreatment blood Treg/Th17 ratios correlated with both higher pretreatment blood TCRbeta clonality and lower post-treatment tumor TCRbeta clonality. Only a few patients per response group were included in the TCR analyses, and larger cohorts for validation were called for by the authors.

The time point label corresponds to: before neoadjuvant nivolumab. Patients had been newly diagnosed with stage II-IVA oral cavity squamous cell carcinoma, and no prior systemic or radiation treatment had been given to the patients. The cohort was made up of patients with locally advanced, HPV-negative oral cavity squamous cell carcinoma. Peripheral blood mononuclear cells were analyzed directly, without maintenance or expansion in culture. Samples came from a longitudinal correlative study of a single-arm phase II trial of neoadjuvant nivolumab in oral cavity squamous cell carcinoma. Genomic DNA-based TCRbeta sequencing was performed on subject-matched pre- and post-treatment PBMCs and tumors from three responders and three non-responders. Peripheral blood mononuclear cells were collected before nivolumab treatment and were collected again after treatment, at the time of surgery. The Maxwell RSC DNA from Cells kit was used to extract genomic DNA from PBMCs.

For deep sequencing, each PBMC sample was run in six replicates, with libraries mostly built from 400 to 500 ng of input genomic DNA. The immunoSEQ hsTCRbeta kit was used to prepare TCRbeta libraries, following the manufacturer's instructions. Sequencing of the completed libraries took place using an Illumina NovaSeq 6000 S4 flow cell after they had been pooled to approximately 3 nM. The authors processed their data as follows. The immunoSEQ Analyzer was used for raw data preprocessing and quality control. The analysis was restricted to productive rearrangements, with each unique CDR3 amino acid sequence defining a clonotype. Using the R package tcR, the researchers computed the Gini-Simpson index as their estimate of repertoire clonality. Student's t test was used to compare Gini indices, and Pearson correlation was used to assess associations with tumor size change. This is the immuneACCESS table as TCRdb keeps it, with only in-frame sequences that have V and J called. A part of the clones is gone; compared with another copy, unresolved V genes explain less than half, and the rest is unexplained. The V and J calls and clone size come from that table; D and trimming were worked out from the DNA. Recorded for this sample are 14,000 or so clones; around three fifths of them occurred a single time. The leading ten clones occupy 2% to 2.5% of the sample.

The sequencing here drew on PBMCs, taken before nivolumab (anti-PD-1) treatment. The origin of this receptor is a person between 40 and 85 years old with oral cavity squamous cell carcinoma. The rearrangement combines TRBV10-2 with TRBJ2-1; TRBD2 aligns with 10 central bases. The CDR3: CASSEFPAGGLNEQFF. The nucleotides read TGCGCCAGCAGTGAGTTCCCAGCGGGAGGGCTAAATGAGCAGTTCTTC.